One sample yielded the 29 T cell receptor beta chains listed below, sequenced in a study of blood T cell repertoires in COVID-19. The table came from immunoSEQ multiplex PCR; TCRdb's copy has only in-frame clones and leaves some out. The data contain almost 500,000 clones, approximately 91% of them singletons. Input material: PBMCs or T cells enriched from blood (not recorded which). Receptor source: a woman aged 60 to 75 who had recovered from COVID-19.

The genes are TRBV10-3 and TRBJ2-5; 7 bases align to TRBD2. V was pared by 5 bases and J by 2 bases, with 2 bases of the junction left unmatched. This CDR3 contains 13 residues. Germline V gives CDR1 ENHRY, CDR2 SYGVKD. The CDR3 coding sequence is TGTGCCATCAGTCGACTAGCTCAAGAGACCCAGTACTTC. Encoded protein: CAISRLAQETQYF.

The genes are TRBV7-9 and TRBJ2-3, with 12 nucleotides matching TRBD2. Germline trimming cut 1 base from V and 2 bases from J; bases unmatched to any gene: 7. Germline V gene sequence: CDR1 SEHNR, CDR2 FQNEAQ (reference sequence). The CDR3 spans 18 residues. The CDR3 reads CASSLGLAGGELTDTQYF. The DNA for the CDR3 is TGTGCCAGCAGCTTAGGGCTAGCGGGGGGGGAACTCACAGATACGCAGTATTTT.

This rearrangement joins TRBV2 to TRBJ1-5; D gene ambiguous. Per germline, CDR1 SNHLY and CDR2 FYNNEI. Trimming cost V 3 bases and J 0 bases, with 9 bases left between them. This CDR3 is 15 amino acids long. The CDR3 coding sequence is TGTGCCAGCAGTGATGGCGGGGTTAGCAATCAGCCCCAGCATTTT. Its protein is CASSDGGVSNQPQHF.

This chain links TRBV6-1 with TRBJ2-1; weak D call: TRBD2 (6 bases). The CDR3 consists of 14 residues. The V and J ends lost 6 bases and 8 bases respectively, with 17 bases between them. Germline CDR1 and CDR2: MNHNS and SASEGT. The CDR3 is CASSGTPLKDEQFF. The CDR3 DNA is TGTGCCAGCAGCGGGACTCCTCTGAAAGATGAGCAGTTCTTC.

The rearrangement uses TRBV2 and TRBJ2-6; 7 bases align to TRBD1. The V and J ends lost 6 bases and 0 bases, in that order; junction bases with no gene match: 14. The CDR3 contains 19 residues. CDR1 is SNHLY, CDR2 FYNNEI, per germline. CDR3 loop: CASRPRSGTALSGANVLTF. CDR3 coding DNA: TGTGCCAGCAGACCCCGATCCGGGACAGCGCTCTCTGGGGCCAACGTCCTGACTTTC.

The genes are TRBV9 and TRBJ2-7; 7 bases line up with TRBD1. The CDR3 contains 15 residues. J gave up 1 base and V 4 bases, and 8 bases lay outside the gene matches. Germline V gene lookup returns CDR1 SGDLS and CDR2 YYNGEE. The CDR3 bases are TGTGCCAGCAGCTCCGGTACAGGGGATTCCTACGAGCAGTACTTC. Translating it yields CASSSGTGDSYEQYF.

The chain is built from TRBV11-2 and TRBJ2-2; the D gene is possibly TRBD1 (5 bases). The ends were cut back, 2 bases at V and 6 bases at J, with 10 bases in the middle. The CDR3 covers 14 residues. Germline V gene sequence: CDR1 SGHAT, CDR2 FQNNGV. This CDR3 reads CASSLSAGSGELFF. The CDR3 DNA reads TGTGCCAGCAGCTTATCTGCAGGGTCCGGGGAGCTGTTTTTT.

The chain recombines TRBV24-1 with TRBJ2-4, with D perhaps TRBD1 (6 bases). Germline V gene sequence: CDR1 KGHDR, CDR2 SFDVKD. The length of the CDR3 is 15 residues. Trimming removed 1 base at V and 3 bases at J, with 9 bases between. CDR3 nucleotide sequence: TGTGCCACCAGTGATTTACAGGGAGACAAAAACATTCAGTACTTC. Protein sequence: CATSDLQGDKNIQYF.

The CDR3, as DNA: TGTGCCAGTAGTATTAGGTTTCCAGGTAACTTGGGCAATCAGCCCCAGCATTTT. It is translated as CASSIRFPGNLGNQPQHF. The chain recombines TRBV19 with TRBJ1-5; D not certain. The ends were cut back, 3 bases at V and 2 bases at J, with 20 bases in the middle. This CDR3 comprises 18 residues. Germline values: CDR1 LNHDA, CDR2 SQIVND (reference sequence).

This clone was picked up a small number of times. This sequence joins TRBV5-6 and TRBJ2-5, with 7 bases matching TRBD1. Germline V gene sequence: CDR1 SGHDT, CDR2 YYEEEE. This CDR3 contains 15 residues. Losses at the gene ends were 3 bases for V and 5 bases for J; bases not matched to a gene: 10. The CDR3 loop reads CASSSRQGRGETQYF. The CDR3 DNA reads TGTGCCAGCAGCTCCCGACAGGGTAGGGGGGAGACCCAGTACTTC.

This clone was picked up one time. The gene calls are TRBV6-1 and TRBJ2-1; 12 nucleotides match TRBD2. V was pared by 1 base and J by 5 bases, with 12 bases of the junction left unmatched. The CDR3 extends over 19 amino acids. The germline V gene encodes CDR1 MNHNS and CDR2 SASEGT. This chain's CDR3 is CASSEVPSGGALNDNEQFF. As DNA, the CDR3 is TGTGCCAGCAGTGAAGTGCCTAGCGGGGGGGCCCTTAACGACAATGAGCAGTTCTTC.

This clone occurred once. The rearrangement links TRBV24-1 to TRBJ2-7, with D possibly TRBD2 on 5 matching bases. The V gene lost 3 bases and the J gene lost 5 bases, with 10 bases spanning the gap. Germline lookup yields CDR1 KGHDR and CDR2 SFDVKD. The CDR3 runs to 13 residues. The CDR3 nucleotides read TGTGCCACCAGTGATGAGGGTTTTCACGAGCAGTACTTC. Translated: CATSDEGFHEQYF.

The rearrangement joins TRBV5-8 to TRBJ2-7; TRBD1 matches 9 bases. Germline values: CDR1 SGHTS, CDR2 YDEGEE. The CDR3 loop spans 16 amino acids. With 1 base clipped from V and 5 bases from J, the junction kept 10 bases outside the gene matches. The CDR3 DNA is TGTGCCAGCAGCTTGTCCCCCTGGGACAGGGAGGACGAGCAGTACTTC. Translated: CASSLSPWDREDEQYF.

The V and J genes are TRBV2 and TRBJ1-1, with D unresolved. Trimming shortened V by 4 bases and J by 0 bases, and 12 bases separated the two germline ends. Germline-derived CDR1 and CDR2 are SNHLY and FYNNEI. The CDR3 is 15 residues long. CDR3 in amino acids: CASSVDTLLNTEAFF. The CDR3 DNA follows: TGTGCCAGCAGTGTTGACACCTTGCTGAACACTGAAGCTTTCTTT.

A few counts support this clone. Other DNA sequences in this sample translate to the same CDR3. The CDR3 loop reads CASSSSTDTQYF. CDR3 DNA sequence: TGTGCCAGCAGCTCTAGCACAGATACGCAGTATTTT. The chain links TRBV7-9 to TRBJ2-3; D uncertain. The CDR3 is 12 residues long. Germline V gene sequence: CDR1 SEHNR, CDR2 FQNEAQ (reference sequence). Trimming took off 4 bases at V and 0 bases at J, with 2 bases between the two ends.

The chain links TRBV10-3 to TRBJ2-2; D is unclear. V dropped 5 bases and J dropped 1 base, with 8 bases sitting between them. In germline, CDR1 is ENHRY, CDR2 SYGVKD. This CDR3 is built from 14 residues. The CDR3 DNA is TGTGCCATCAGTCCCCTTAGGAACACCGGGGAGCTGTTTTTT. Protein product: CAISPLRNTGELFF.

V and J are TRBV10-3 and TRBJ1-1; 8 nucleotides align to TRBD1. The germline gives CDR1 ENHRY, CDR2 SYGVKD. The CDR3 runs to 15 residues. V lost 5 bases, J lost 5 bases, and 10 bases stayed unmatched. CDR3 nucleotides: TGTGCCATCAGTATCGGACAGGGAGAAAAGACTGAAGCTTTCTTT. Translated, it gives CAISIGQGEKTEAFF.

The chain recombines TRBV5-5 with TRBJ2-3; 10 bases align to TRBD2. Germline CDR1 and CDR2: SGHKS and YYEKEE (reference sequence). The V and J ends lost 0 bases and 0 bases, in that order; junction bases with no gene match: 7. CDR3 size: 18 residues. CDR3 DNA: TGTGCCAGCAGCTTGGGATCTAGCGGGGGCTCTAGCACAGATACGCAGTATTTT. Its translation: CASSLGSSGGSSTDTQYF.

The chain uses TRBV28 and TRBJ1-2; no firm D call. This CDR3 contains 16 residues. CDR1 and CDR2 (germline): MDHEN, SYDVKM. Trimming took off 5 bases at V and 0 bases at J, with 16 bases between the two ends. As DNA, the CDR3 is TGTGCCAGCAGTCCCTCAGACAATGCCTCTAACTATGGCTACACCTTC. Protein: CASSPSDNASNYGYTF.

The chain is built from TRBV20-1 and TRBJ2-5; 8 positions match TRBD2. This CDR3 comprises 11 residues. Trimming cost V 6 bases and J 9 bases; bases outside gene matches: 6. Germline V gene lookup returns CDR1 DFQATT and CDR2 SNEGSKA (reference sequence). CDR3 residues: CSASGTSPQYF. The CDR3 nucleotides are TGCAGTGCCTCCGGGACTAGTCCCCAGTACTTC.

The rearrangement uses TRBV6-5 and TRBJ2-3, with a tentative D call TRBD2 (5 bases). The CDR3 extends over 15 amino acids. CDR1 is MNHEY, CDR2 SVGAGI, per germline. With 6 bases removed from V and 4 bases from J, the gap between germline ends came to 17 bases. CDR3 sequence reads: CASRIGSAVSDTQYF. The CDR3 nucleotides are TGTGCCAGCAGAATCGGATCAGCGGTATCAGATACGCAGTATTTT.

The genes are TRBV24-1 and TRBJ2-1; D not certain. Germline assignment: CDR1 KGHDR and CDR2 SFDVKD. V lost 7 bases and J lost 7, with 10 bases in between. The CDR3 runs 12 residues. The CDR3 DNA reads as TGTGCCACCAGAGGTTTCGGGAATGAGCAGTTCTTC. Amino acids: CATRGFGNEQFF.

The sample holds one count of this clone. This rearrangement joins TRBV19 to TRBJ1-5; the match to TRBD1 covers 7 bases. The V and J ends lost 6 bases and 3 bases, in that order; junction bases with no gene match: 5. The germline CDR1 and CDR2 sequences are LNHDA and SQIVND (reference sequence). This CDR3 contains 14 residues. The CDR3 nucleotides are TGTGCCAGTAGCCCGACAGGGAACAATCAGCCCCAGCATTTT. Protein product: CASSPTGNNQPQHF.

A single count supports this clone. The rearrangement links TRBV20-1 to TRBJ1-2; D uncertain. The V gene lost 3 bases and the J gene lost 7 bases, with 9 bases spanning the gap. Germline CDR1 is DFQATT and CDR2 is SNEGSKA (reference sequence). The CDR3 consists of 11 residues. DNA for the CDR3: TGCAGTGCTAGTACCGGGGTTGGCTACACCTTC. Residues: CSASTGVGYTF.

The genes are TRBV18 and TRBJ2-7; 8 nucleotides agree with TRBD2. CDR3 size: 13 residues. Germline-derived CDR1 and CDR2 are KGHSH and LQKENI. V gave up 5 bases and J gave up 2 bases; unmatched junction bases: 2. The CDR3 DNA is TGTGCCAGCTCAGAGGGACTAGCCTACGAGCAGTACTTC. Residues: CASSEGLAYEQYF.

V is TRBV13 and J is TRBJ1-1, with D maybe TRBD1 (6 bases). With 6 bases removed from V and 0 bases from J, the gap between germline ends came to 14 bases. Germline CDR1 and CDR2: PRHDT and FYEKMQ (reference sequence). The CDR3 is 15 amino acids. CDR3 in DNA: TGTGCCAGCAGGCGTCCCGGGACAATGAACACTGAAGCTTTCTTT. Residues: CASRRPGTMNTEAFF.

This clone was seen only once. The chain employs TRBV19 and TRBJ1-2; unclear D gene. V was clipped by 3 bases and J by 7 bases, with 12 bases between them. The CDR3 runs 13 residues. Germline V gene data show CDR1 as LNHDA and CDR2 as SQIVND (reference sequence). Written as DNA, the CDR3 is TGTGCCAGTAGTATCGCGAGTCTCGGTGGCTACACCTTC. Its protein product is CASSIASLGGYTF.

As for this clone: A read error may produce the germline difference seen at one junction end. V and J are TRBV11-3 and TRBJ2-6; 10 bases match TRBD1. The CDR3 has 14 residues. The germline V gene has CDR1 SGHNT and CDR2 YENEEA. Here the CDR3 DNA reads TGTGCCAGCAGCCCCCGACAGGGGGCGAACGTCCTGACTTTC. This sequence encodes CASSPRQGANVLTF. Combining the CDR3 with reference TRBV11-3 and TRBJ2-6 gives the whole variable domain EAGVVQSPRYKIIEKKQPVAFWCNPISGHNTLYWYLQNLGQGPELLIRYENEEAVDDSQLPKDRFSAERLKGVDSTLKIQPAELGDSAVYLCASSPRQGANVLTFGAGSRLTVL.

The chain couples TRBV3-1 (or the pseudogene TRBV3-2) to TRBJ2-3; TRBD2 is a possible D gene (5 bases). Trimming cost V 8 bases and J 0 bases, with 12 bases left between them. This CDR3 comprises 14 residues. Germline loops: CDR1 LGHDT, CDR2 YNNKEL (reference sequence). In DNA form, the CDR3 reads TGTGCCAGCTCTAGACGGGGAAGCACAGATACGCAGTATTTT. It translates to CASSRRGSTDTQYF.